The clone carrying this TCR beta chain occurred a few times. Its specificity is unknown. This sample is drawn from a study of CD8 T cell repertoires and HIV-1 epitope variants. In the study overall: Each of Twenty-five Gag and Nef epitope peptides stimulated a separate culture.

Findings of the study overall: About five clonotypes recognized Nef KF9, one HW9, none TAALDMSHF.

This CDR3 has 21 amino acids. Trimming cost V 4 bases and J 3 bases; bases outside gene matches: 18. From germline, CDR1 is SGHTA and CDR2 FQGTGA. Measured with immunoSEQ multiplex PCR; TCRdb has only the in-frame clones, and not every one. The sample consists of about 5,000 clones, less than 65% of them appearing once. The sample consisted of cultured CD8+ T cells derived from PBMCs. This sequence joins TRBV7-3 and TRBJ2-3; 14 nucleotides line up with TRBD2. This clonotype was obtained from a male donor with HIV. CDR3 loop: CASSCPAYGLAGGGETDTQYF. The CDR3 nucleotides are TGTGCCAGCAGCTGTCCGGCCTATGGACTAGCGGGGGGTGGAGAGACAGATACGCAGTATTTT.